This T cell receptor (beta chain) is drawn from a study of T cell responses to AZD1222 COVID-19 vaccine. Study-wide results and limits: Only a handful of AZD1222 recipients tested seropositive at baseline.

The table came from immunoSEQ multiplex PCR; TCRdb's copy has only in-frame clones and leaves some out. The sample consists of under 150,000 clones, approximately 91% of them appearing once. Turning to this clone: Antigen unknown.

The starting material was peripheral blood, obtained on day 0 of AZD1222 vaccination. This receptor was identified in an adult in good health.

CDR3 nucleotides: TGTGCCAGCAGCCCCCGGGACGGCTCCTACGAGCAGTACTTC. Translated, it gives CASSPRDGSYEQYF. V gene TRBV6-1 combines with J gene TRBJ2-7; D is possibly TRBD1 or TRBD2 (5 bases each). Per the germline V gene, CDR1 is MNHNS and CDR2 is SASEGT. The CDR3 has 14 residues. V lost 6 bases and J 0 bases, leaving 12 bases between the germline ends.